This TCR beta chain was found in a study of blood T cells in healthy people across ages (dated by TCRdb to 2015 to 2017). Background for the entire study: In model experiments, template switching captured roughly one uniquely barcoded TCR beta cDNA molecule for every two T cells. The study measured age-related changes in TCR beta repertoire diversity using deep sequencing normalized with unique cDNA molecular identifiers. Four age groups were formed from the donors: young (average about 16 years), middle-aged (approximately 41), aged (over 55) and long-lived (82). The study analyzed two additional independent replicas of 1 million unique cDNA reads from the same blood draw for two donors, one aged 18 to 30 and one aged 80 or older.

The roughly 39 donors, aged about 6 to 95 years, were systemically healthy Caucasian individuals from Russia. Each donor gave about 10 milliliters of peripheral blood, drawn into EDTA-treated Vacutainer tubes. Ficoll-Paque density-gradient centrifugation was used to isolate PBMCs, with at least 6 million obtained per sample. Total RNA, at least 6 micrograms per sample, was extracted from PBMCs with Trizol reagent. Naive CD45RAhigh/CD27high T cell percentages were measured by flow cytometry on a PBMC aliquot from every donor. Receptors were amplified or captured by 5' RACE. The data were produced on an Illumina HiSeq 2500. A second PCR of roughly 6 to 12 cycles was run with a J-beta primer mix and a sample-barcoded 5' primer. Each TCR beta cDNA molecule received a unique molecular identifier from a template-switch 5' adaptor carrying 12 random nucleotides. Each sample yielded at least 2.5 million CDR3-containing paired-end reads. All of the RNA was converted into first-strand cDNA using the Mint cDNA synthesis kit, with a TRBC-specific oligonucleotide serving as the primer. Following uracil-DNA glycosylase treatment, all cDNA underwent a first 18-cycle PCR with the universal primers M1SS and BC2_uni_R. Concerning the study's data processing: Each sample was normalized by randomly selecting 1 million high-quality reads, each carrying a distinct molecular identifier. Reads sharing molecular identifiers were discarded rather than binned into consensus sequences. MiTCR, with a Q25 quality threshold and the strictest error-elimination algorithm, was used for CDR3 identification, clonotype clustering and error correction. A nonparametric unseen species model with Euler transformation was used to estimate lower-bound total TCR beta diversity. TCRdb reran the public reads through fastp at Q25 and MiXCR, keeping productive beta chains. One record per CDR3 amino acid sequence lists the most common genes and DNA. These V and J calls are TCRdb output, not the study's own analysis. For this sample the table gives a few hundred thousand distinct CDR3 sequences, of which roughly a quarter were detected only once. The ten biggest clones cover 3% to 4.5% of the sample.

The sample holds a few counts of this clonotype. Its antigen specificity is not known. No base quality information exists; no much larger clone differs at one position. What the work shows at the level of the full study, not this receptor alone: The percentage of naive T cells measured by flow cytometry correlated strongly with observed TCR beta diversity. The CMV infection status of donors was not known, potentially confounding age-related changes in expanded clonotypes. Total diversity estimates from one million sequenced T cells were considered lower bounds and underestimates. Observed TCR beta diversity per million T cells fell roughly linearly with age, and a significant reduction was already apparent by age about 43. Compared with the aged group, more naive CD4+ T cells, fewer expanded clones and increased TCR diversity were shown by the long-lived group, suggesting age selection. Bulk unsorted PBMC profiling prevented conclusive comparison of naive and antigen-experienced compartments.

These same records also appear under a second study, on T cells of mothers and their children. The second study, in turn, reports: Donors were nine systemically healthy Caucasian individuals: three mothers and their six children. cDNA synthesis consumed the entire amount of extracted RNA, loaded at approximately 1.6 ug RNA in each 15 ul reaction. In the second PCR, the M1S primer introduced both the sample barcodes and 2-4 random nucleotides. More than 8.5 million TCR beta CDR3 reads were obtained from each mother, and roughly 3 million reads were obtained from each child. Thymic selection similarly shapes TCR recombination output in related and unrelated pairs, with minor effect from inherited differences. Related mother-child pairs always showed normalized repertoire overlap that was slightly higher than in unrelated mother-child pairs, though the difference was never significant. No persistent microchimeric T cell clones were detected, at a sensitivity of approximately 90 clones per million clonotypes. Deep NGS was used in the study to compare the TCR beta repertoires of mothers and children and to look for features that separate related mother-child pairs from unrelated individuals. Mothers averaged roughly 40 +/- 4 years of age and children averaged 11 +/- 4 years. After adapter ligation with NEBNext reagents, the libraries were sequenced on Illumina HiSeq 2000 with 100+100 nt paired-end reads. To prevent cross-contamination, the mother and child libraries were prepared one month apart and sequenced in separate runs. Between 500,000 and 2,000,000 distinct TCR beta clonotypes were identified per donor. Naive TCR beta clonotypes were estimated from low-frequency clonotypes matched to each donor's FACS-determined naive share, without sorting.

Sequencing was done on a sample of blood. This receptor was obtained from a boy younger than 10 in good health.

The CDR3 here reads CASSLTSGRYNEQFF. The DNA reads TGTGCCAGCAGTCTTACTAGCGGGAGGTACAATGAGCAGTTCTTC. The sequence joins TRBV6-5 to TRBJ2-1; 12 of the junction bases match TRBD2. Reading the germline V gene gives CDR1 MNHEY and CDR2 SVGAGI. Trimming accounts for 5 bases at V and 4 bases at J, while the number of junction bases matched to no gene is 3. The CDR3 sequence holds 15 residues, the cysteine and phenylalanine included. Only CDR3 DNA remains: 45 bases, in frame from the first base.